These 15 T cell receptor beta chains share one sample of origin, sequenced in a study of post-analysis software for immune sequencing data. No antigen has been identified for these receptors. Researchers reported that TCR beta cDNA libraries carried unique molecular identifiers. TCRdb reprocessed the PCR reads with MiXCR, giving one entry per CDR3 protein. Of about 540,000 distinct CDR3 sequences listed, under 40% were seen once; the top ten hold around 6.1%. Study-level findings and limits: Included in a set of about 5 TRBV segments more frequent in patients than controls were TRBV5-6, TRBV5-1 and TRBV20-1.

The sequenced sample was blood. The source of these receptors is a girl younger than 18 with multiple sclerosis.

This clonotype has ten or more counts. As DNA, the CDR3 is TGCAGTGCCCTCGACAATGACGAGCAGTACTTC. Protein sequence: CSALDNDEQYF. J is TRBJ2-7 and V is TRBV20-1; D gene ambiguous. This CDR3 is 11 amino acids long. Trimming cost V 6 bases and J 5 bases, with 11 bases left between them. Germline CDR1 reads DFQATT; CDR2 reads SNEGSKA (reference sequence).

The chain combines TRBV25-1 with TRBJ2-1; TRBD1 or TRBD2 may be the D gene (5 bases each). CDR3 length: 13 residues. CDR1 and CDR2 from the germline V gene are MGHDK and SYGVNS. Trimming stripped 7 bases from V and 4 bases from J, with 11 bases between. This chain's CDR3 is CASKVGEYNEQFF. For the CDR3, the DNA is TGTGCCAGCAAAGTGGGGGAATACAATGAGCAGTTCTTC.

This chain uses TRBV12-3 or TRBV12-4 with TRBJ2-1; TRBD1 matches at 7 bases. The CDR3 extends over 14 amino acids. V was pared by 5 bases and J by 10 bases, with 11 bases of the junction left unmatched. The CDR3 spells CASSLYDRVKEQFF. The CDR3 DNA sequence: TGTGCCAGCAGTCTTTACGACAGGGTAAAAGAGCAGTTCTTC.

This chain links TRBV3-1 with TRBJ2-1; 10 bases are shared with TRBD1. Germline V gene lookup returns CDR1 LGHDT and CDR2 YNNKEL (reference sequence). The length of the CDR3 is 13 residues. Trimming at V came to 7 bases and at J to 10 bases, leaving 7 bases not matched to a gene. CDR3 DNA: TGTGCCAGCACCCTGGGACAGGGGAGCGAGCAGTTCTTC. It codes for CASTLGQGSEQFF.

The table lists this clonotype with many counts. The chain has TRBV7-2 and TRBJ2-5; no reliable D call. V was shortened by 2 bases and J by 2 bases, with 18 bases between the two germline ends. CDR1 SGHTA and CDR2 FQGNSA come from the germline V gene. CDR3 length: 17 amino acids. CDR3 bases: TGTGCCAGCAGCTTACACCCCTGGGTAGTAGAACAAGAGACCCAGTACTTC. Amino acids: CASSLHPWVVEQETQYF. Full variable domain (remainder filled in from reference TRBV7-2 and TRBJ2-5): GAGVSQSPSNKVTEKGKDVELRCDPISGHTALYWYRQSLGQGLEFLIYFQGNSAPDKSGLPSDRFSAERTGGSVSTLTIQRTQQEDSAVYLCASSLHPWVVEQETQYFGPGTRLLVL.

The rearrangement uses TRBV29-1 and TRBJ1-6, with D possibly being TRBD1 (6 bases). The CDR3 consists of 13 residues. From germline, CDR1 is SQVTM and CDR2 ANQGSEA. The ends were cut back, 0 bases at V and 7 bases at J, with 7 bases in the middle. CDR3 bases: TGCAGCGTTGAAGAAGGGGGGAATTCACCCCTCCACTTT. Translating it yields CSVEEGGNSPLHF.

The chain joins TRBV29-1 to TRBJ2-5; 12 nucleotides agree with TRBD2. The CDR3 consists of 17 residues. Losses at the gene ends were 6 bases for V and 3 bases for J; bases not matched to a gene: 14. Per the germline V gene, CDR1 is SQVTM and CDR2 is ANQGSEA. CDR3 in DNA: TGCAGCGTGGGCAGACTAGCGGGGGAGGTAATAGAAGAGACCCAGTACTTC. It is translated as CSVGRLAGEVIEETQYF.

The CDR3 loop reads CSATRDGNNYGYTF. For the CDR3, the DNA is TGCAGTGCTACCCGGGACGGAAATAACTATGGCTACACCTTC. The chain couples TRBV20-1 to TRBJ1-2; the D gene is possibly TRBD1 (5 bases). There are 14 residues in the CDR3. CDR1 is DFQATT and CDR2 is SNEGSKA in the germline V gene (reference sequence). Trimming took off 4 bases at V and 1 base at J, with 13 bases between the two ends.

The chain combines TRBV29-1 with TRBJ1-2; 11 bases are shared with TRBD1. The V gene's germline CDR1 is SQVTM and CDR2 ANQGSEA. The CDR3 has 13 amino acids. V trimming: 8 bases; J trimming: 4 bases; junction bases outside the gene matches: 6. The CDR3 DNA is TGCAGCATCCGGACAGGGGGCGGCTATGGCTACACCTTC. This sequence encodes CSIRTGGGYGYTF.

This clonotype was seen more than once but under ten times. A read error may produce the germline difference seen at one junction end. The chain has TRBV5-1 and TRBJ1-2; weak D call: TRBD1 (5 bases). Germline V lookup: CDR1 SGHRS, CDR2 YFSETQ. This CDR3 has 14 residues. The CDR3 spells CAGSLDTANYGYTF. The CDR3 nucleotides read TGCGCCGGCAGTCTGGACACTGCCAACTATGGCTACACCTTC.

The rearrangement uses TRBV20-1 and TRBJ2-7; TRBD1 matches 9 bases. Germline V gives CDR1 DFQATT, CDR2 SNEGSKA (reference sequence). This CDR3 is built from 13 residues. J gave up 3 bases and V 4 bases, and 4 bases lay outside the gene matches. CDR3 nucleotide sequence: TGCAGTGCTAACCGGGACAGGGTCTACGAGCAGTACTTC. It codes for CSANRDRVYEQYF.

The CDR3 DNA sequence: TGTGCCAGCAGTGAGACCTTAGTAGCCGGGGAGCTGTTTTTT. This codes for CASSETLVAGELFF. The chain recombines TRBV6-1 with TRBJ2-2; no firm D call. This CDR3 has 14 amino acids. V lost 3 bases and J lost 6, with 11 bases in between. Germline V lookup: CDR1 MNHNS, CDR2 SASEGT.

The CDR3 nucleotides read TGTGCCAGCAGCTTAGGCCGGACAGGGGACGAGTGGACCCAGTACTTC. It encodes CASSLGRTGDEWTQYF. V usage is TRBV7-9 and J usage is TRBJ2-7; TRBD1 agrees at 9 bases. The tail of the sequence fits TRBJ2-5 better, so the J call may be wrong. Germline CDR1 reads SEHNR; CDR2 reads FQNEAQ (reference sequence). This CDR3 spans 16 amino acids.

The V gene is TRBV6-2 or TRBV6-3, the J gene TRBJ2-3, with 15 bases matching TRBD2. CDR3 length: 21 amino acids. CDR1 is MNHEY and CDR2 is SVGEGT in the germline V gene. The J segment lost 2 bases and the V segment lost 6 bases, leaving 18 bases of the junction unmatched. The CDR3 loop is CASRPFAGTSGGPGYTDTQYF. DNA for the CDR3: TGTGCCAGCAGACCCTTCGCCGGGACTAGCGGGGGGCCAGGCTACACAGATACGCAGTATTTT.

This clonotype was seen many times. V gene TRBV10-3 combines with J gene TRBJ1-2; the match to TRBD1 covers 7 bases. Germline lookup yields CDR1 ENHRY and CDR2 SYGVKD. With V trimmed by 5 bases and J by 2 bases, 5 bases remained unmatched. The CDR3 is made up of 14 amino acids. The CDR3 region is CAISLQTGNYGYTF. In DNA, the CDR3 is TGTGCCATCAGTTTACAGACAGGGAACTATGGCTACACCTTC.